Below are 24 T cell receptor beta chains sequenced from a single sample in a study of T cell repertoires in cytomegalovirus infection (dated by TCRdb to 2018 to 2020). Instrument used: Illumina HiSeq 1500. The raw public reads went through TCRdb reprocessing: fastp at Q25, MiXCR clone calling, in-frame beta chains kept. When rows share a CDR3 protein, they turn into one entry using the most common DNA and genes. The sample table contains hundreds of thousands of distinct CDR3 sequences; only one count was recorded for 30% to 40% of them. Roughly 13% of the sample rests with the top ten. Sequenced input: PBMCs. The origin of the receptors is a human donor in good health (CMV status not recorded). Some clones in this sample may be carry-over from other donors' samples.

This clonotype appeared a few times. This chain connects TRBV12-3 or TRBV12-4 to TRBJ2-2; TRBD2 agrees at 10 bases. Trimming at V came to 5 bases and at J to 4 bases, leaving 7 bases not matched to a gene. The CDR3 has 16 amino acids. The CDR3 loop is CASSPLAGKGTGELFF. DNA for the CDR3: TGTGCCAGCAGTCCACTAGCGGGGAAGGGCACCGGGGAGCTGTTTTTT.

The chain links TRBV6-6 to TRBJ2-7, with D unresolved. V was clipped by 2 bases and J by 1 base, with 9 bases between them. The CDR3 contains 14 residues. Germline CDR1 MNHNY, CDR2 SVGAGI (reference sequence). CDR3 loop: CASSYVGLSYEQYF. CDR3 in DNA: TGTGCCAGCAGTTACGTGGGGTTATCCTACGAGCAGTACTTC.

This clonotype came up a few times. This rearrangement joins TRBV11-2 to TRBJ1-4; D gene unclear. This CDR3 region has 16 residues. CDR1 SGHAT and CDR2 FQNNGV come from the germline V gene. The V and J ends lost 0 bases and 0 bases respectively, with 8 bases between them. The CDR3 DNA follows: TGTGCCAGCAGCTTAGATGTTCTTTCAACTAATGAAAAACTGTTTTTT. As protein: CASSLDVLSTNEKLFF.

The chain recombines TRBV2 with TRBJ1-5; D remains unclear. CDR3 size: 15 residues. Trimming cost V 2 bases and J 1 base, with 9 bases left between them. Per germline, CDR1 SNHLY and CDR2 FYNNEI. As DNA, the CDR3 is TGTGCCAGCAGTGAACAGTCCGGGAGCAATCAGCCCCAGCATTTT. As protein: CASSEQSGSNQPQHF.

Ten or more counts support this clonotype. This chain connects TRBV11-3 to TRBJ1-2, with a weak D call TRBD1 (6 bases). CDR1 SGHNT and CDR2 YENEEA come from the germline V gene. Trimming left V 5 bases short and J 4 bases short, with 11 bases between. This CDR3 has 13 residues. CDR3 nucleotides: TGTGCCAGCAGCCTCAGGGGCGGCTATGGCTACACCTTC. Translated, it gives CASSLRGGYGYTF. Drawing the rest from reference TRBV11-3 and TRBJ1-2, the complete variable domain is EAGVVQSPRYKIIEKKQPVAFWCNPISGHNTLYWYLQNLGQGPELLIRYENEEAVDDSQLPKDRFSAERLKGVDSTLKIQPAELGDSAVYLCASSLRGGYGYTFGSGTRLTVV.

This clonotype occurred a few times. The chain employs TRBV2 and TRBJ1-4, with TRBD1 matching 7 bases. The length of the CDR3 is 15 residues. Looked up from germline, CDR1 is SNHLY and CDR2 is FYNNEI. Trimming cost V 2 bases and J 4 bases; bases outside gene matches: 4. The CDR3 protein is CASSERTGHNEKLFF. CDR3 coding DNA: TGTGCCAGCAGTGAAAGGACAGGCCATAATGAAAAACTGTTTTTT.

As for this clonotype: A much larger clone lies one base from this, so it may be a read error. This chain connects TRBV7-6 to TRBJ2-5, with D hard to call. The CDR3 is 13 residues long. Germline V lookup: CDR1 SGHVS, CDR2 FNYEAQ. DNA of the CDR3: TGTGCCAGCAGCTTAGCGGCCTCAGAGAACCAGTACTTC. Encoded protein: CASSLAASENQYF.

This clonotype occurred many times. The chain has TRBV7-2 and TRBJ1-5, with D possibly matching TRBD1 (5 bases). V shed 2 bases and J shed 3 bases, with 26 bases lying between them. The CDR3 totals 20 residues. The V gene's germline CDR1 is SGHTA and CDR2 FQGNSA. CDR3 sequence reads: CASSLLLVPGRFQDNQPQHF. The CDR3 nucleotides read TGTGCCAGCAGCTTACTCTTAGTCCCGGGACGGTTTCAGGACAATCAGCCCCAGCATTTT.

In this sample, this clonotype turned up many times. The V gene is TRBV15, the J gene TRBJ2-7; D may match TRBD1 or TRBD2 (5 bases each). Germline CDR1 LNHNV, CDR2 YYDKDF (reference sequence). This CDR3 is 15 amino acids long. The V end lost 0 bases, the J end lost 6 bases, and 15 bases lay between the germline ends. This chain's CDR3 is CATSRESGRAAEQYF. Here the CDR3 DNA reads TGTGCCACCAGCAGAGAGAGCGGCAGGGCGGCCGAGCAGTACTTC.

The chain recombines TRBV12-3 or TRBV12-4 with TRBJ2-1; D is possibly TRBD1 (5 bases). This CDR3 is 15 amino acids long. V lost 7 bases to trimming and J lost 4 bases, with 17 bases between them. The CDR3 region has the DNA TGTGCCAGCACCCCCCGGACAAAGGTATACAATGAGCAGTTCTTC. Translating it yields CASTPRTKVYNEQFF.

V gene TRBV12-5 combines with J gene TRBJ2-2, with TRBD2 as a possible D gene (5 bases). CDR1 and CDR2 (germline): LGHNT, FRNRAP. The ends were cut back, 7 bases at V and 3 bases at J, with 12 bases in the middle. The CDR3 consists of 14 residues. The CDR3 region has the DNA TGTGCTAGTGCCCTGGGGAGAGACACCGGGGAGCTGTTTTTT. This sequence encodes CASALGRDTGELFF.

This clonotype has only a few counts. This chain joins TRBV6-6 and TRBJ1-5; 7 nucleotides line up with TRBD1. After removal of 4 bases from V and 0 bases from J, the junction contained 3 bases not matched to a gene. CDR1 MNHNY and CDR2 SVGAGI come from the germline V gene (reference sequence). This CDR3 region has 15 residues. CDR3 DNA: TGTGCCAGCAGTTCGACAGGGCCTAGCAATCAGCCCCAGCATTTT. As protein: CASSSTGPSNQPQHF.

This clonotype was detected a few times. This chain connects TRBV28 to TRBJ2-5, with 11 bases lining up with TRBD2. The CDR3 totals 13 residues. CDR1 and CDR2 (germline): MDHEN, SYDVKM. With 9 bases clipped from V and 5 bases from J, the junction kept 5 bases outside the gene matches. The CDR3 DNA reads as TGTGCCAGTCTAGCGGGGGGCAGTGAGACCCAGTACTTC. This translates into CASLAGGSETQYF. Full variable domain (rest looked up from reference TRBV28 and TRBJ2-5): DVKVTQSSRYLVKRTGEKVFLECVQDMDHENMFWYRQDPGLGLRLIYFSYDVKMKEKGDIPEGYSVSREKKERFSLILESASTNQTSMYLCASLAGGSETQYFGPGTRLLVL.

This clonotype appeared many times. This rearrangement joins TRBV7-6 to TRBJ2-1; 11 nucleotides align to TRBD1. This CDR3 region has 16 residues. The germline CDR1 and CDR2 sequences are SGHVS and FNYEAQ. V gave up 5 bases and J gave up 7 bases; unmatched junction bases: 10. CDR3 loop: CASSPHGDRGGNEQFF. For the CDR3, the DNA is TGTGCCAGCAGCCCTCATGGGGACAGGGGGGGAAATGAGCAGTTCTTC.

Turning to this clonotype: This sequence may be a read error, since a much larger clone differs from it by one base. V usage is TRBV12-3 or TRBV12-4 and J usage is TRBJ1-3; D perhaps matches TRBD1 (5 bases). V lost 5 bases and J lost 3, with 14 bases in between. The CDR3 has 15 residues. The CDR3 protein is CASSPAGSYGNTIYF. CDR3 DNA sequence: TGTGCCAGCAGTCCCGCAGGGTCCTATGGAAACACCATATATTTT.

The count of this clonotype is one. The rearrangement uses TRBV12-3 or TRBV12-4 and TRBJ2-4, with D hard to call. V was trimmed by 4 bases and J by 2 bases, leaving 15 bases between them. The CDR3 is 16 residues long. CDR3 coding DNA: TGTGCCAGCAGTTCTCGGGCCACTGGGTCCAAAAACATTCAGTACTTC. Its protein product is CASSSRATGSKNIQYF.

The rearrangement joins TRBV27 to TRBJ2-6; 8 bases agree with TRBD1. CDR1 is MNHEY, CDR2 SMNVEV, per germline (reference sequence). V lost 3 bases and J lost 1; bases outside the gene matches: 8. The CDR3 is 18 amino acids. DNA of the CDR3: TGTGCCAGCAGTTTTCTACAGGGGGTAATTTCTGGGGCCAACGTCCTGACTTTC. This translates into CASSFLQGVISGANVLTF.

This clonotype was counted a few times. The chain uses TRBV6-5 and TRBJ2-3; either TRBD1 or TRBD2 may fit D (6 bases each). CDR1 is MNHEY, CDR2 SVGAGI, per germline. The CDR3 sequence is 16 residues long. Between the trimmed V and J ends, which lost 2 bases and 0 bases, there was a span of 12 bases. CDR3 loop: CASSYRGPPSTDTQYF. CDR3 bases: TGTGCCAGCAGTTACCGGGGGCCCCCTAGCACAGATACGCAGTATTTT.

This clonotype was seen a few times. V gene TRBV27 combines with J gene TRBJ2-1, with 9 bases that match TRBD1. This CDR3 is built from 17 residues. Germline assignment: CDR1 MNHEY and CDR2 SMNVEV (reference sequence). The ends lost 5 bases at V and 2 bases at J; junction bases unmatched: 10. Written as DNA, the CDR3 is TGTGCCAGCAGTACCCTCCCCGGGACAGGGACCTACAATGAGCAGTTCTTC. Translation: CASSTLPGTGTYNEQFF.

The rearrangement uses TRBV20-1 and TRBJ1-6, with D possibly matching TRBD1 (5 bases). CDR1 and CDR2 (germline): DFQATT, SNEGSKA (reference sequence). Trimming took off 6 bases at V and 7 bases at J, with 16 bases between the two ends. The CDR3 length is 14 residues. CDR3 residues: CSASQQGGNSPLHF. DNA of the CDR3: TGCAGTGCGTCCCAGCAGGGTGGGAATTCACCCCTCCACTTT.

The chain combines TRBV19 with TRBJ1-5; 10 bases are a match to TRBD1. CDR1 is LNHDA, CDR2 SQIVND, per germline (reference sequence). The length of the CDR3 is 15 residues. Trimming removed 3 bases from V and 2 bases from J; junction bases left unmatched: 1. CDR3 coding DNA: TGTGCCAGTAGTATGACAGGGGGCGGCAATCAGCCCCAGCATTTT. Its protein product is CASSMTGGGNQPQHF.

This sequence joins TRBV4-1 and TRBJ1-6; D may be TRBD1 (6 bases). The CDR3 runs 19 residues. Trimming cost V 0 bases and J 0 bases, with 15 bases left between them. The germline V gene encodes CDR1 MGHRA and CDR2 YSYEKL. In nucleotides, the CDR3 is TGCGCCAGCAGCCAAGAGGGGGTACAGGGAAGCTCCTATAATTCACCCCTCCACTTT. This translates into CASSQEGVQGSSYNSPLHF.

The gene calls are TRBV7-2 and TRBJ2-3; D is unresolved. The germline gives CDR1 SGHTA, CDR2 FQGNSA. The CDR3 runs to 19 residues. V was pared by 1 base and J by 0 bases, with 20 bases between. The CDR3 here is CASSLGGLSLFRSTDTQYF. CDR3 nucleotides: TGTGCCAGCAGCTTAGGTGGGCTATCGTTGTTTCGCAGCACAGATACGCAGTATTTT.

The chain carries TRBV5-1 and TRBJ1-4; D remains unclear. This CDR3 is built from 13 residues. Trimming shortened V by 4 bases and J by 3 bases, and 7 bases separated the two germline ends. Per germline, CDR1 SGHRS and CDR2 YFSETQ. The CDR3 coding sequence is TGCGCCAGCAGCCCTGGACCTAATGAAAAACTGTTTTTT. Its translation is CASSPGPNEKLFF.